This TCR beta chain emerged from a study of T cell changes during pregnancy in multiple sclerosis. Some clones are missing from TCRdb's copy, which holds only in-frame ones; the method was immunoSEQ multiplex PCR. The sample lists approximately 68,000 clones, approximately 89% occurring once. From germline, CDR1 is GTSNPN and CDR2 SVGIG (reference sequence). This CDR3 has 14 amino acids. Trimming removed 0 bases from V and 5 bases from J, with 13 bases in between. This material consisted of peripheral blood, taken in the second trimester of pregnancy. The receptor comes from a female donor with multiple sclerosis, enrolled in a pregnancy study. J is TRBJ1-1 and V is TRBV30, with D possibly being TRBD1 (5 bases). In nucleotides, the CDR3 is TGTGCCTGGAGTGTCGCGGGGGTATGGACTGAAGCTTTCTTT. Translation: CAWSVAGVWTEAFF.